This T cell receptor beta chain was documented in a study of T cell responses to AZD1222 COVID-19 vaccine. Produced via immunoSEQ multiplex PCR; TCRdb's table is partial and in-frame only. The table shows around 150,000 clones, with 70% to 90% occurring only once. Losses at the gene ends were 7 bases for V and 4 bases for J; bases not matched to a gene: 12. The CDR3 is 15 residues long. CDR1 is SNHLY, CDR2 FYNNEI, per germline. The sequenced sample was peripheral blood, obtained on day 0 of AZD1222 vaccination. This clonotype was sampled from an adult in good health. The gene calls are TRBV2 and TRBJ1-2, with TRBD1 identical over 7 bases. The CDR3 nucleotides are TGTGCCAGCACCAAAACCGGGACAGAGGGCTATGGCTACACCTTC. This encodes CASTKTGTEGYGYTF.